These T cell receptor beta chains were read from a single sample in a study of PD-L1 blockade in urothelial cancer. Assay used: immunoSEQ multiplex PCR; TCRdb lists only in-frame clones, some missing. The table includes under 70,000 clones, approximately 78% detected once. This sample comprised PBMCs, obtained around atezolizumab (anti-PD-L1) treatment. All receptors come from an older man with urothelial cancer. Each CDR3 is given with its conserved first and last residue. The D gene is left open where the match is weak. Size tells how often a clone was seen (once, few, many) or the class of an expanded clone, and some rows leave it out.

clone_size: many
j_call: TRBJ1-5
v_call: TRBV19
d_call: NA
cdr3_nt: TGTGCCAGTAGTTTGATACAGGGAATTGGACAGCCCCAGCATTTT
cdr3_aa: CASSLIQGIGQPQHF

clone_size: NA
j_call: TRBJ1-4
v_call: TRBV4-3
d_call: NA
cdr3_nt: TGCGCCAGCAGCCAAGATCGGAGGGCTGAAAAACTGTTTTTT
cdr3_aa: CASSQDRRAEKLFF

clone_size: few
j_call: TRBJ1-1
v_call: TRBV7-2
d_call: NA
cdr3_nt: TGTGCCAGCAGCTCCCGAGGCCTCTCCGATGAAGCTTTCTTT
cdr3_aa: CASSSRGLSDEAFF

clone_size: NA
j_call: TRBJ1-5
v_call: TRBV19
d_call: TRBD1
cdr3_nt: TGTGCCAGTAGCACGGACAGGGGTGACAATCAGCCCCAGCATTTT
cdr3_aa: CASSTDRGDNQPQHF

clone_size: NA
j_call: TRBJ2-1
v_call: TRBV19
d_call: NA
cdr3_nt: TGTGCCAGTAGAAATGACAGGCGGGTCAACAATGAGCAGTTCTTC
cdr3_aa: CASRNDRRVNNEQFF

clone_size: once
j_call: TRBJ2-7
v_call: TRBV5-4
d_call: NA
cdr3_nt: TGTGCCAGCAGCTTGGGTAATTCCGACGAGCAGTACTTC
cdr3_aa: CASSLGNSDEQYF

clone_size: few
j_call: TRBJ1-1
v_call: TRBV7-2
d_call: NA
cdr3_nt: TGTGCCAGCAGCCCAGGGACACCTAACACTGAAGCTTTCTTT
cdr3_aa: CASSPGTPNTEAFF

clone_size: once
j_call: TRBJ2-7
v_call: TRBV5-5
d_call: TRBD1
cdr3_nt: TGTGCCAGCAGCTTGGAGGGACAGGGCGTATTTGTCTACGAGCAGTACTTC
cdr3_aa: CASSLEGQGVFVYEQYF

clone_size: NA
j_call: TRBJ2-5
v_call: TRBV19
d_call: NA
cdr3_nt: TGTGCCAGTAGGGACAGCTTAGAGACCCAGTACTTC
cdr3_aa: CASRDSLETQYF

clone_size: NA
j_call: TRBJ2-7
v_call: TRBV2
d_call: NA
cdr3_nt: TGTGCCAGCAGTGAATCGTTTTTGTCGGTATCCTACGAGCAGTACTTC
cdr3_aa: CASSESFLSVSYEQYF